This TCR beta chain was identified during a study of early T cells in non-severe SARS-CoV-2 infection. This clonotype was observed a few times. Attachment of unique molecular identifiers was made to individual cDNA molecules. TCRdb passed the 5' RACE reads through MiXCR, listing each CDR3 protein once. Seen here are some 40,000 distinct CDR3 sequences, 9.5% to 15% observed once, and the top ten hold roughly a sixth. Germline loops: CDR1 SQVTM, CDR2 ANQGSEA. The CDR3 has 13 amino acids. V lost 3 bases and J 0 bases, leaving 6 bases between the germline ends. This clonotype was obtained from an adult who was a healthcare worker with PCR-confirmed SARS-CoV-2 infection or an uninfected control (not recorded which). The rearrangement uses TRBV29-1 and TRBJ2-1; no clear D. The specimen sequenced was whole blood. CDR3 sequence (DNA): TGCAGCGTTGATGGCAGCTCCTACAATGAGCAGTTCTTC. It yields the protein CSVDGSSYNEQFF.